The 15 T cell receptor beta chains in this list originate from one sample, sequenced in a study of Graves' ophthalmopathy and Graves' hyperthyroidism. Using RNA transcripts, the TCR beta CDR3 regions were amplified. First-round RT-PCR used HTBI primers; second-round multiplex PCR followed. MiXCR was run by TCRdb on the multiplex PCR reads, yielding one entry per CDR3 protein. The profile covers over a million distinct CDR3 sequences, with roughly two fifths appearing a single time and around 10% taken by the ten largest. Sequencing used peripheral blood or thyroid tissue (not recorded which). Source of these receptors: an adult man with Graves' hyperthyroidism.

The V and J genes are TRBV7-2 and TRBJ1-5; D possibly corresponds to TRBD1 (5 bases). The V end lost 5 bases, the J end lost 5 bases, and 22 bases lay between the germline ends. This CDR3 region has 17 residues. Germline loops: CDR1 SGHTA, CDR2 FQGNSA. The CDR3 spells CASSIVGQGFWYQPQHF. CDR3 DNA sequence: TGTGCCAGCAGCATAGTGGGGCAGGGATTCTGGTATCAGCCCCAGCATTTT.

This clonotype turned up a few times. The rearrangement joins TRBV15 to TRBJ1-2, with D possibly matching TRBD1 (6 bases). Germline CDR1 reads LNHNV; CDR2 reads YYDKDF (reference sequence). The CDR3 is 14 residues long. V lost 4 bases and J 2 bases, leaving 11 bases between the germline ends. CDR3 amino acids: CATSTGGLNYGYTF. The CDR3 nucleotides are TGTGCCACCAGCACGGGGGGGCTGAACTATGGCTACACCTTC.

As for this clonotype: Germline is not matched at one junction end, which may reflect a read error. CDR3 amino acids: CASSLLQGHQPQHF. The CDR3 coding sequence is TGTGCCAGCAGCTTGCTCCAGGGGCATCAGCCCCAGCATTTT. The chain uses TRBV5-1 and TRBJ1-5; weak D call: TRBD1 (6 bases). Germline V lookup: CDR1 SGHRS, CDR2 YFSETQ. The CDR3 is made up of 14 amino acids.

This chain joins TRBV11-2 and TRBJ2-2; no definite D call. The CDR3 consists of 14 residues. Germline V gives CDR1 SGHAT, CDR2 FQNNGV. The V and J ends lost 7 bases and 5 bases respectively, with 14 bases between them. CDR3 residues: CASTILNGTGELFF. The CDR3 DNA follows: TGTGCCAGCACCATCCTTAACGGGACCGGGGAGCTGTTTTTT.

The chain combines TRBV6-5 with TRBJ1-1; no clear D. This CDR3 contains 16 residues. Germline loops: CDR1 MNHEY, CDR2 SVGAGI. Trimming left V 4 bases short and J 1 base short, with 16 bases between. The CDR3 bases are TGTGCCAGCAGTTTTTTTGGGCCCCTTGGGAACACTGAAGCTTTCTTT. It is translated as CASSFFGPLGNTEAFF.

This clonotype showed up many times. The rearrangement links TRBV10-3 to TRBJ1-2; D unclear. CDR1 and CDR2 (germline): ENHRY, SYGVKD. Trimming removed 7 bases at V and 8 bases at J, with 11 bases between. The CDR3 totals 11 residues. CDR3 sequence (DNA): TGTGCCATCAAGATGGTTGGCGGCTACACCTTC. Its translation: CAIKMVGGYTF.

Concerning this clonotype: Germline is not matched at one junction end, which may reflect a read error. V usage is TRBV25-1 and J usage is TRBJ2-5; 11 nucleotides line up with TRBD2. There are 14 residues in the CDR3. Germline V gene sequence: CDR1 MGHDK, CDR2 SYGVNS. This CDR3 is CSARLAGYQETQYF. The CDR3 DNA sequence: TGCAGTGCTAGACTAGCGGGGTACCAAGAGACCCAGTACTTC.

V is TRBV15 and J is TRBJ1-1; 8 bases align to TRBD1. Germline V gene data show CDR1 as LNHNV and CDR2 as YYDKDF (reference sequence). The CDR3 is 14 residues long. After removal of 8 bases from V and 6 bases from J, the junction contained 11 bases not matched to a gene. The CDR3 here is CATQPQGARAEAFF. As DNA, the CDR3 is TGTGCCACCCAACCGCAGGGGGCTAGGGCTGAAGCTTTCTTT.

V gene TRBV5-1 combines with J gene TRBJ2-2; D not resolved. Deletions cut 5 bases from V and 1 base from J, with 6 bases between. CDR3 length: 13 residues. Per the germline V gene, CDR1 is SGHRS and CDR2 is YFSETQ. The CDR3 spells CASRRQNTGELFF. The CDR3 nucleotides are TGCGCCAGCAGGAGACAGAACACCGGGGAGCTGTTTTTT.

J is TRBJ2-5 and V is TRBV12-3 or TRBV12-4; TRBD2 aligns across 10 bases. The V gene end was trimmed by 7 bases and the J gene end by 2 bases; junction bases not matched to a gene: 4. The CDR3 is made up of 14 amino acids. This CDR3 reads CASTQTSGQETQYF. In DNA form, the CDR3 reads TGTGCCAGCACCCAGACTAGCGGGCAAGAGACCCAGTACTTC.

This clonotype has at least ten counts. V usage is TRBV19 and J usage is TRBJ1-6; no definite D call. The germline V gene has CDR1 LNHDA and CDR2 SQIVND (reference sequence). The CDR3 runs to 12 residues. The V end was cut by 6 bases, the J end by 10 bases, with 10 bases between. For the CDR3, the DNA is TGTGCCAGTAGGTCGGGCGAATCACCCCTCCACTTT. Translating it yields CASRSGESPLHF.

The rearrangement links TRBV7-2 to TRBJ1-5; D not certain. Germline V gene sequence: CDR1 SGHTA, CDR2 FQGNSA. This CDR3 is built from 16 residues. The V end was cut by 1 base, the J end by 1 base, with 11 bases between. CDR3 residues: CASSLGPSRSNQPQHF. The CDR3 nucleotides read TGTGCCAGCAGCTTAGGGCCGAGTAGAAGCAATCAGCCCCAGCATTTT. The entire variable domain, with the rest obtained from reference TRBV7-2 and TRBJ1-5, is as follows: GAGVSQSPSNKVTEKGKDVELRCDPISGHTALYWYRQSLGQGLEFLIYFQGNSAPDKSGLPSDRFSAERTGGSVSTLTIQRTQQEDSAVYLCASSLGPSRSNQPQHFGDGTRLSIL.

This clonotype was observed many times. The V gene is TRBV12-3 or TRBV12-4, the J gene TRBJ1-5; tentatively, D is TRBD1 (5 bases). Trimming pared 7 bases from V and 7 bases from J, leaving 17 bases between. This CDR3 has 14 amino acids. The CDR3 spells CASTHNQGRQPQHF. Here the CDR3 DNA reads TGTGCCAGCACCCATAACCAGGGACGACAGCCCCAGCATTTT.

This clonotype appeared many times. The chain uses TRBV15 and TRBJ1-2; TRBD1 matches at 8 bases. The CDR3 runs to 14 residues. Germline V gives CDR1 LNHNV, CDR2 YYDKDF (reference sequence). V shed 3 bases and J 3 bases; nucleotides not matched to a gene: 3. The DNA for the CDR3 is TGTGCCACCAGCAGGGACAGGGTTGACTATGGCTACACCTTC. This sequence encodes CATSRDRVDYGYTF.

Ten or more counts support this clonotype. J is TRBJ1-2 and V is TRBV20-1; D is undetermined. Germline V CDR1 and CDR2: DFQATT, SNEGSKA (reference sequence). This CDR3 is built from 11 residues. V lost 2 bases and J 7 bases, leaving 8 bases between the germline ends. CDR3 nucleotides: TGCAGTGCTAGAATAGAGGGTGGCTACACCTTC. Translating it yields CSARIEGGYTF.